These 25 T cell receptor beta chains came from one sample sequenced in a study of T cell clonotyping in hematopoietic cell transplantation. The data were produced by immunoSEQ multiplex PCR, yet TCRdb's version contains in-frame clones alone and is incomplete. The top ten hold 0.75% to 1% of the sample, which has 35,000 to 50,000 clones, roughly 96% seen once. The sequenced sample was peripheral blood mononuclear cells. The receptors stem from a man aged 25 to 40 in good health. Some clones in this sample may be carry-over from other donors' samples.

This chain uses TRBV27 with TRBJ2-7; D perhaps matches TRBD1 (6 bases). V dropped 4 bases and J dropped 4 bases, with 11 bases sitting between them. This CDR3 is built from 13 residues. Per germline, CDR1 MNHEY and CDR2 SMNVEV (reference sequence). The CDR3 DNA sequence: TGTGCCAGCAGTTCCGGACAGCCTTACGAGCAGTACTTC. It codes for CASSSGQPYEQYF.

The V and J genes are TRBV6-1 and TRBJ2-5; D unclear. Germline values: CDR1 MNHNS, CDR2 SASEGT. CDR3 length: 14 residues. V lost 6 bases and J 1 base, leaving 12 bases between the germline ends. The chain's CDR3 is CASRVDTLQETQYF. DNA of the CDR3: TGTGCCAGCAGGGTCGACACCCTCCAAGAGACCCAGTACTTC.

This rearrangement joins TRBV7-2 to TRBJ2-7, with 7 bases lining up with TRBD1. The CDR3 is 17 residues long. Germline V gives CDR1 SGHTA, CDR2 FQGNSA. Germline trimming cut 1 base from V and 4 bases from J; bases unmatched to any gene: 13. The CDR3 region has the DNA TGTGCCAGCAGCTTAGTAGGGCGGGCAGGGGGTGGTTACGAGCAGTACTTC. Encoded protein: CASSLVGRAGGGYEQYF. The complete variable domain, with remaining parts taken from reference TRBV7-2 and TRBJ2-7, reads GAGVSQSPSNKVTEKGKDVELRCDPISGHTALYWYRQSLGQGLEFLIYFQGNSAPDKSGLPSDRFSAERTGGSVSTLTIQRTQQEDSAVYLCASSLVGRAGGGYEQYFGPGTRLTVT.

V and J are TRBV7-6 and TRBJ2-7, with 7 bases fitting TRBD1. This CDR3 contains 14 residues. CDR1 is SGHVS, CDR2 FNYEAQ, per germline. V lost 1 base to trimming and J lost 2 bases; unmatched junction nucleotides: 2. The CDR3 DNA is TGTGCCAGCAGCTTAGAAGGGGGCCCCTACGAGCAGTACTTC. It translates to CASSLEGGPYEQYF.

This clone showed up just a few times. The chain has TRBV2 and TRBJ1-1; 10 bases fit TRBD1. Trimming removed 7 bases from V and 7 bases from J; junction bases left unmatched: 3. The CDR3 has 12 amino acids. CDR1 is SNHLY and CDR2 is FYNNEI in the germline V gene. Written as DNA, the CDR3 is TGTGCCAGCATCGGGACAGGGGATGAAGCTTTCTTT. This translates into CASIGTGDEAFF. Full variable domain (rest looked up from reference TRBV2 and TRBJ1-1): EPEVTQTPSHQVTQMGQEVILRCVPISNHLYFYWYRQILGQKVEFLVSFYNNEISEKSEIFDDQFSVERPDGSNFTLKIRSTKLEDSAMYFCASIGTGDEAFFGQGTRLTVV.

This chain links TRBV7-6 with TRBJ1-4; D is unresolved. In germline, CDR1 is SGHVS, CDR2 FNYEAQ. V lost 1 base and J 0 bases, leaving 6 bases between the germline ends. The CDR3 length is 15 residues. CDR3 sequence reads: CASSLEPATNEKLFF. DNA for the CDR3: TGTGCCAGCAGCTTAGAGCCCGCAACTAATGAAAAACTGTTTTTT.

The table lists this clone with a count of one. The chain uses TRBV10-1 and TRBJ2-3; D ambiguous. The CDR3 is 15 residues long. V gave up 0 bases and J gave up 2 bases, with 9 bases separating them. From germline, CDR1 is WNHNN and CDR2 SYGVQD (reference sequence). CDR3 sequence (DNA): TGCGCCAGCAGTGAGTCCGGGCAAAACACAGATACGCAGTATTTT. Translation gives CASSESGQNTDTQYF.

The chain uses TRBV4-2 and TRBJ2-5, with 9 bases that match TRBD2. V gave up 0 bases and J gave up 5 bases; unmatched junction bases: 10. Germline CDR1 and CDR2: LGHNA and YNFKEQ. CDR3 length: 17 amino acids. DNA of the CDR3: TGTGCCAGCAGCCAAGATGTCCCTAGCGGGGATGAGGAGACCCAGTACTTC. Amino acid sequence: CASSQDVPSGDEETQYF.

The chain has TRBV5-1 and TRBJ2-7; D unresolved. The CDR3 contains 15 residues. V dropped 0 bases and J dropped 3 bases, with 13 bases sitting between them. Germline CDR1 SGHRS, CDR2 YFSETQ. The CDR3 bases are TGCGCCAGCAGCTTGGGATCCCCCGACTTCTACGAGCAGTACTTC. This gives the protein CASSLGSPDFYEQYF.

Here the CDR3 reads CAWSDPGRQRAFF. CDR3 in DNA: TGTGCCTGGAGTGACCCGGGACGTCAGAGGGCTTTCTTT. The gene calls are TRBV30 and TRBJ1-1, with D tentatively TRBD1 (5 bases). CDR3 length equals 13 residues. The V and J ends lost 1 base and 11 bases respectively, with 17 bases between them. Looked up from germline, CDR1 is GTSNPN and CDR2 is SVGIG (reference sequence).

The J gene is TRBJ1-2, the V gene TRBV14; 10 bases are a match to TRBD1. Trimming took 3 bases from V and 2 from J; bases not matched to a gene: 9. Germline values: CDR1 SGHDN, CDR2 FVKESK. The CDR3 length is 17 residues. CDR3 sequence (DNA): TGTGCCAGCAGCCACCTTAGAGACAGGGGGCTCAACTATGGCTACACCTTC. Encoded protein: CASSHLRDRGLNYGYTF.

This chain joins TRBV4-1 and TRBJ2-3, with D perhaps matching TRBD2 (6 bases). The V end was cut by 0 bases, the J end by 3 bases, with 13 bases between. Germline loops: CDR1 MGHRA, CDR2 YSYEKL. The CDR3 length is 16 residues. The CDR3 reads CASSQEDGGLTDTQYF. In DNA, the CDR3 is TGCGCCAGCAGCCAAGAAGATGGAGGGCTGACAGATACGCAGTATTTT.

CDR3 DNA: TGTGCCAGCAGCCCAGACACAGGGCTTCCCGAGCAGTACTTC. It codes for CASSPDTGLPEQYF. The rearrangement uses TRBV9 and TRBJ2-7; D is perhaps TRBD1 (6 bases). Trimming shortened V by 4 bases and J by 6 bases, and 17 bases separated the two germline ends. Germline lookup yields CDR1 SGDLS and CDR2 YYNGEE. The CDR3 runs to 14 residues.

V is TRBV7-9 and J is TRBJ2-1; no definite D call. Trimming cost V 8 bases and J 8 bases, with 1 base left between them. CDR3 size: 8 residues. Germline CDR1 reads SEHNR; CDR2 reads FQNEAQ (reference sequence). CDR3 DNA sequence: TGTGCCAGCGATGAGCAGTTCTTC. Protein: CASDEQFF.

This chain's CDR3 is CASSLVPGTAAKNEQFF. The CDR3 DNA reads TGTGCCAGCAGCTTAGTCCCCGGGACAGCTGCTAAAAATGAGCAGTTCTTC. The chain combines TRBV11-2 with TRBJ2-1, with 7 bases matching TRBD1. This CDR3 has 17 amino acids. V lost 1 base, J lost 7 bases, and 13 bases stayed unmatched. Looked up from germline, CDR1 is SGHAT and CDR2 is FQNNGV.

This chain links TRBV10-3 with TRBJ2-3; 12 positions agree with TRBD2. In germline, CDR1 is ENHRY, CDR2 SYGVKD. V lost 6 bases to trimming and J lost 2 bases; unmatched junction nucleotides: 9. The CDR3 sequence is 17 residues long. In DNA, the CDR3 is TGTGCCATCAGAAGGACTAGCGGGGAGGGATTCACAGATACGCAGTATTTT. Amino acid sequence: CAIRRTSGEGFTDTQYF.

V gene TRBV11-3 combines with J gene TRBJ2-1; 8 positions match TRBD1. This CDR3 is built from 15 residues. The germline CDR1 and CDR2 sequences are SGHNT and YENEEA. J was trimmed by 4 bases and V by 3 bases; bases with no gene match: 5. CDR3 region: CASSFGDRIYNEQFF. The CDR3, as DNA: TGTGCCAGCAGCTTCGGGGACAGGATATACAATGAGCAGTTCTTC.

V is TRBV20-1 and J is TRBJ2-7; 7 bases line up with TRBD2. This CDR3 has 11 residues. Losses at the gene ends were 0 bases for V and 12 bases for J; bases not matched to a gene: 5. Germline V lookup: CDR1 DFQATT, CDR2 SNEGSKA (reference sequence). This CDR3 is CSARDGGGWYF. The CDR3 nucleotides are TGCAGTGCTAGAGATGGGGGGGGGTGGTACTTC.

This rearrangement joins TRBV11-2 to TRBJ1-2; 10 nucleotides match TRBD1. The CDR3 has 16 amino acids. Germline V gene sequence: CDR1 SGHAT, CDR2 FQNNGV. Germline trimming cut 0 bases from V and 7 bases from J; bases unmatched to any gene: 8. The CDR3 DNA sequence: TGTGCCAGCAGCTTAGATCTTTGGACAGGGGGGGGTGGCTACACCTTC. Translating it yields CASSLDLWTGGGGYTF.

The genes are TRBV2 and TRBJ2-1, with 9 bases matching TRBD1. V trimming: 5 bases; J trimming: 0 bases; junction bases outside the gene matches: 5. The V gene's germline CDR1 is SNHLY and CDR2 FYNNEI. The CDR3 spans 16 residues. The CDR3 DNA follows: TGTGCCAGCAGTTTAGGGACAGGGAGCTCCTACAATGAGCAGTTCTTC. This codes for CASSLGTGSSYNEQFF. The variable domain in full, completed from reference TRBV2 and TRBJ2-1, reads EPEVTQTPSHQVTQMGQEVILRCVPISNHLYFYWYRQILGQKVEFLVSFYNNEISEKSEIFDDQFSVERPDGSNFTLKIRSTKLEDSAMYFCASSLGTGSSYNEQFFGPGTRLTVL.

The chain couples TRBV5-1 to TRBJ1-5, with 8 nucleotides matching TRBD1. The CDR3 covers 13 residues. Germline assignment: CDR1 SGHRS and CDR2 YFSETQ. V lost 3 bases and J lost 4; bases outside the gene matches: 0. Here the CDR3 DNA reads TGCGCCAGCAGCTGGACAGGGAATCAGCCCCAGCATTTT. It is translated as CASSWTGNQPQHF.

J is TRBJ2-6 and V is TRBV25-1; possible D gene TRBD1, 6 bases. The CDR3 runs to 14 residues. Germline V gene data show CDR1 as MGHDK and CDR2 as SYGVNS. With 6 bases removed from V and 2 bases from J, the gap between germline ends came to 8 bases. Here the CDR3 reads CASSYRAGANVLTF. For the CDR3, the DNA is TGTGCCAGCAGCTACAGGGCTGGGGCCAACGTCCTGACTTTC.

The rearrangement uses TRBV19 and TRBJ1-4, with D uncertain. In germline, CDR1 is LNHDA, CDR2 SQIVND (reference sequence). Trimming cost V 3 bases and J 6 bases, with 8 bases left between them. CDR3 length equals 13 residues. CDR3 region: CASSMVEDEKLFF. CDR3 DNA: TGTGCCAGTAGTATGGTAGAGGATGAAAAACTGTTTTTT.

J is TRBJ1-2 and V is TRBV28; unclear D gene. CDR3 length: 11 amino acids. V was trimmed by 8 bases and J by 0 bases, leaving 4 bases between them. In germline, CDR1 is MDHEN, CDR2 SYDVKM. This chain's CDR3 is CASGPNYGYTF. Written as DNA, the CDR3 is TGTGCCAGCGGCCCTAACTATGGCTACACCTTC.

This sequence joins TRBV19 and TRBJ2-7; no clear D. The V and J ends lost 5 bases and 5 bases respectively, with 13 bases between them. This CDR3 has 13 residues. Germline CDR1 and CDR2: LNHDA and SQIVND (reference sequence). For the CDR3, the DNA is TGTGCCAGTAGTTGGAGTAAGGAGCACGAGCAGTACTTC. As protein: CASSWSKEHEQYF.